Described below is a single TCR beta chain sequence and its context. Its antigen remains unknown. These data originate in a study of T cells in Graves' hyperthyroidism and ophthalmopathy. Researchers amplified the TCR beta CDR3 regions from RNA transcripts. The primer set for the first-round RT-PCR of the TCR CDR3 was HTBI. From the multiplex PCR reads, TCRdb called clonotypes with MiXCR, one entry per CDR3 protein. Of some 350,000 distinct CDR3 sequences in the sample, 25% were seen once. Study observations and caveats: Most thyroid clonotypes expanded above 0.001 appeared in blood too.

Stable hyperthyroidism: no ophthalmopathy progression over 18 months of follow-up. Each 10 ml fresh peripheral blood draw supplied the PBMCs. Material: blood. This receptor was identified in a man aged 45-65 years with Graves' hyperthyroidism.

In nucleotides, the CDR3 is TGTGCCAGCAGCTTAGTACCCGGGCATGAAAAACTGTTTTTT. Translated, it gives CASSLVPGHEKLFF. V usage is TRBV11-2 and J usage is TRBJ1-4, with D unclear. CDR3 size: 14 residues. Germline-derived CDR1 and CDR2 are SGHAT and FQNNGV. V was trimmed by 1 base and J by 6 bases, leaving 9 bases between them.